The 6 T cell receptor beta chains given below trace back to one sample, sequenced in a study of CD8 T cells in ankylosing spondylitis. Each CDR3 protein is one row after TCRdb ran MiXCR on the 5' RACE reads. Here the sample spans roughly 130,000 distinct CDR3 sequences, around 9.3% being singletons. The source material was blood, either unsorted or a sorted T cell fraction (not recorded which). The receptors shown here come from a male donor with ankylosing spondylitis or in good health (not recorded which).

CDR3 nucleotides: TGTGCCAGCAGCCTTAACAGGGTAGATGAGCAGTTCTTC. Encoded protein: CASSLNRVDEQFF. The chain has TRBV7-2 and TRBJ2-1; weak D call: TRBD1 (6 bases). The CDR3 runs 13 residues. V dropped 5 bases and J dropped 8 bases, with 13 bases sitting between them. Germline V gene lookup returns CDR1 SGHTA and CDR2 FQGNSA.

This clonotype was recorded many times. The CDR3 spells CASSLRREGLNEQFF. The CDR3 region has the DNA TGTGCCAGCAGCTTGCGTCGGGAGGGCCTCAATGAGCAGTTCTTC. V usage is TRBV7-3 and J usage is TRBJ2-1; TRBD2 aligns across 8 bases. J lost 6 bases, V lost 3 bases, and 7 bases had no gene match. The CDR3 extends over 15 amino acids. CDR1 is SGHTA and CDR2 is FQGTGA in the germline V gene.

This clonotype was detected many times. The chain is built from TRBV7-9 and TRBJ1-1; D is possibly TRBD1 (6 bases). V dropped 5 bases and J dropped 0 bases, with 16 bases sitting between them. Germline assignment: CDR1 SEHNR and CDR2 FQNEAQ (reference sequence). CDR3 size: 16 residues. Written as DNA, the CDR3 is TGTGCCAGCAGCCCTGTGGCAGGGGTCATGAACACTGAAGCTTTCTTT. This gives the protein CASSPVAGVMNTEAFF.

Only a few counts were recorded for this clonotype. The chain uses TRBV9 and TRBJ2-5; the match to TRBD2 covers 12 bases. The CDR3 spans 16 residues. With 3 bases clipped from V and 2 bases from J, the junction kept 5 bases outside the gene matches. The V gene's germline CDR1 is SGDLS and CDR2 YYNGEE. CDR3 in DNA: TGTGCCAGCAGCGGACTCCTAGCGGGAGGGCAAGAGACCCAGTACTTC. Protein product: CASSGLLAGGQETQYF. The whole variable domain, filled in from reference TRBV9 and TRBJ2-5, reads DSGVTQTPKHLITATGQRVTLRCSPRSGDLSVYWYQQSLDQGLQFLIQYYNGEERAKGNILERFSAQQFPDLHSELNLSSLELGDSALYFCASSGLLAGGQETQYFGPGTRLLVL.

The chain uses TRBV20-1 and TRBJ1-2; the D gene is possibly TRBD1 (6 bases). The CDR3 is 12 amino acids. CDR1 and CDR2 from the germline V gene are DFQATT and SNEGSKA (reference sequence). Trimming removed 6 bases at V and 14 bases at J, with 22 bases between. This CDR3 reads CSATRGGGLLTF. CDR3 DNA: TGCAGTGCGACCCGAGGCGGGGGGCTCCTGACCTTC.

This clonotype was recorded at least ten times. This chain's CDR3 is CASSLNTYEQYF. CDR3 nucleotides: TGCGCCAGCAGCTTGAATACCTACGAGCAGTACTTC. The V and J genes are TRBV5-1 and TRBJ2-7; D ambiguous. The CDR3 consists of 12 residues. The V end was cut by 1 base, the J end by 2 bases, with 4 bases between. Germline CDR1 is SGHRS and CDR2 is YFSETQ.